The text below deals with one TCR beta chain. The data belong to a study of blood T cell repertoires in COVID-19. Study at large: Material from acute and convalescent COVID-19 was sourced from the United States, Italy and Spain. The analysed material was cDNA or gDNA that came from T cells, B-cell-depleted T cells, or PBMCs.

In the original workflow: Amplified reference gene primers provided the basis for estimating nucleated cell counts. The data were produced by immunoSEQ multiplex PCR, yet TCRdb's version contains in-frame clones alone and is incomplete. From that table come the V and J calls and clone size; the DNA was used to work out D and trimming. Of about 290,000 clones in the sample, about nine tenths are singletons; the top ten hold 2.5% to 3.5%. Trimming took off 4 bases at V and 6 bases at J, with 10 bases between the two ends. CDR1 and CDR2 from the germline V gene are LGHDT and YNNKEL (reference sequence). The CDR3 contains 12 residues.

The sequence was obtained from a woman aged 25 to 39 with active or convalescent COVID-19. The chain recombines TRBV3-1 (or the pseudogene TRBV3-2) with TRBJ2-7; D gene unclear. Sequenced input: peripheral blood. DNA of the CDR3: TGTGCCAGCAGCCTCGGGTACGCCGAGCAGTACTTC. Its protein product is CASSLGYAEQYF.